This T cell receptor beta chain was identified in a study of blood T cell repertoires in COVID-19. Study in general: Italy, Spain and the United States were the sources of the convalescent and acute COVID-19 samples. Sample material is recorded as cDNA or gDNA derived from T cells, B-cell-depleted T cells, or PBMCs.

This table comes from immunoSEQ multiplex PCR, and its TCRdb copy is limited to in-frame clones, with some not included. The sample contains about 83,000 clones, approximately 88% of which appear only once. The CDR3 has 17 residues. V was trimmed by 2 bases and J by 13 bases, leaving 24 bases between them. Germline CDR1 SGHNT, CDR2 YENEEA. Sequencing input: peripheral blood. This clonotype was sampled from a human donor in a cohort sampled during active COVID-19. This chain connects TRBV11-3 to TRBJ1-6, with TRBD1 as a possible D gene (6 bases). In nucleotides, the CDR3 is TGTGCCAGCAGCTTACGGAGATGGGGGCAGGCGACCATCCCCCTCCACTTT. Translation gives CASSLRRWGQATIPLHF.